The clone carrying this T cell receptor beta chain showed up just once. This entry belongs to a study of blood T cell repertoires in COVID-19. Looking at the study overall: Samples representing acute and convalescent COVID-19 were sourced from the United States, Italy and Spain.

TCRdb's copy holds only in-frame clones and misses some; the assay was immunoSEQ multiplex PCR. Among about 220,000 clones, roughly four fifths were seen once, and the ten largest hold 1.3%. Membership in each cohort depended on participant-reported clinical history. Per the germline V gene, CDR1 is SGHNT and CDR2 is YENEEA. J was trimmed by 6 bases and V by 6 bases; bases with no gene match: 10. CDR3 length: 15 residues. Sequenced material: PBMCs or T cells enriched from blood (not recorded which). The rearrangement links TRBV11-3 to TRBJ2-5; 10 bases map to TRBD2. This clonotype was obtained from a woman aged 35 to 49 with acute COVID-19. CDR3 nucleotides: TGTGCCAGCAGTGAAGGGAGCGGGGGGGAGAAGACCCAGTACTTC. Its translation: CASSEGSGGEKTQYF.